Listed here is a single TCR beta chain. The repertoire was sequenced with immunoSEQ multiplex PCR; TCRdb's copy has only in-frame clones and lacks some. The data contain approximately 290,000 clones, about 90% of them singletons. Germline CDR1 reads MDHEN; CDR2 reads SYDVKM. The length of the CDR3 is 15 residues. The junction had 11 bases not matched to a gene; V was cut back by 8 bases and J by 4 bases. The sample is drawn from a study of blood T cell repertoires in COVID-19. The TCR originated in a woman aged 18-29 years with acute COVID-19. This sequence joins TRBV28 and TRBJ2-1, with 7 nucleotides matching TRBD2. Sequenced input: PBMCs or T cells enriched from blood (not recorded which). The CDR3 DNA reads as TGTGCCAGCCTAGGGGCTAGCGGAAGGTACAATGAGCAGTTCTTC. Translating it yields CASLGASGRYNEQFF.